Below, one T cell receptor (beta chain) is given with its context. This CDR3 comprises 13 residues. Germline assignment: CDR1 MNHEY and CDR2 SVGAGI. Trimming removed 7 bases from V and 11 bases from J; junction bases left unmatched: 5. The data are from a study of cytomegalovirus exposure and HLA in healthy donors. In the PCR, 60 Vbeta and 13 Jbeta primers were used. Assay used: immunoSEQ multiplex PCR; TCRdb lists only in-frame clones, some missing. The sample carries 85,000 to 100,000 clones, 69% recorded once. The J gene is TRBJ2-5, the V gene TRBV6-5, with 15 nucleotides matching TRBD2. This TCR derives from a man aged 50 or older in good health and CMV-seronegative. The sequenced sample was PBMCs. The DNA for the CDR3 is TGTGCCAGCACTGGACTAGCGGGAGGGCGACAGTACTTC. Translation gives CASTGLAGGRQYF.